These 2 T cell receptor beta chains were all obtained from the same sample, sequenced in a study of cytomegalovirus exposure and HLA in healthy donors. PCR amplification relied on 60 Vbeta primers (plus 13 Jbeta primers). Sequencing was performed with immunoSEQ multiplex PCR; in TCRdb, only in-frame clones are kept and a portion is missing. The table has roughly 140,000 clones, about 80% seen once. Material for sequencing was PBMCs. The receptor source for this set is a female donor in good health and CMV-seronegative.

The J gene is TRBJ1-4, the V gene TRBV4-2; 8 positions match TRBD1. V was pared by 3 bases and J by 5 bases, with 5 bases of the junction left unmatched. The CDR3 totals 15 residues. CDR1 and CDR2 (germline): LGHNA, YNFKEQ. The CDR3 DNA follows: TGTGCCAGCAGCCAGTCCGGGACAGGAAATGAAAAACTGTTTTTT. Protein product: CASSQSGTGNEKLFF.

This chain uses TRBV6-1 with TRBJ1-2; 9 bases align to TRBD1. After removal of 4 bases from V and 4 bases from J, the junction contained 4 bases not matched to a gene. CDR3 length equals 14 residues. The germline CDR1 and CDR2 sequences are MNHNS and SASEGT. CDR3 in amino acids: CASSATGGGYGYTF. The DNA for the CDR3 is TGTGCCAGCAGTGCTACAGGGGGCGGCTATGGCTACACCTTC.